This TCR beta chain stems from a study of human T cells and chemical hapten exposure. Noted time point: pre-sensitization, week 0. Treatment meaning: therapeutic diphenylcyclopropenone sensitization with weekly scalp DPC. Ahead of each patch test application, blood was drawn. Donation of samples came from alopecia patients who were 18 to 70 years old and suitable for DPC. This clonotype was observed many times. V lost 3 bases, J lost 4 bases, and 18 bases lay in between. This CDR3 has 16 residues. Germline assignment: CDR1 DFQATT and CDR2 SNEGSKA (reference sequence). TCRdb fed the RACE reads into MiXCR, producing one record per CDR3 protein. The table records tens of thousands of distinct CDR3 sequences, around 10% of them present only once.

This rearrangement joins TRBV20-1 to TRBJ2-2; D possibly uses TRBD1 or TRBD2 (6 bases each). This sequence was found in a woman aged 35 to 49 with alopecia areata. Some clones in this sample may be carry-over from other donors' samples. The sequencing used whole blood, collected in connection with sensitization to the hapten diphenylcyclopropenone (DPC). The DNA of the CDR3 is TGCAGTGCTAGCTCTCGGTGGGGGGCCCGCACCGGGGAGCTGTTTTTT. Translated: CSASSRWGARTGELFF.